This record concerns one T cell receptor (beta chain) sequence. Its cognate antigen is unknown. Patients all relapsed after autologous stem cell transplantation, and there was variation in brentuximab vedotin exposure. Best responses fell into complete response, partial response or progressive disease. The sample comes from a study of PD-1 blockade in classical Hodgkin lymphoma. Study findings and constraints: Although disease activity or prior therapy may be involved, causes of the repertoire differences remain undefined. Compared with baseline, CD4+ but not CD8+ TCR diversity had risen significantly by C4D1.

This CDR3 is 15 amino acids long. J lost 0 bases, V lost 4 bases, and 2 bases had no gene match. CDR1 and CDR2 from the germline V gene are GTSNPN and SVGIG (reference sequence). Sequenced by immunoSEQ multiplex PCR; TCRdb stores in-frame clones only, minus some. The sample lists approximately 58,000 clones, around 90% seen once, with more than 9% in the top ten. This clonotype was obtained from a human donor with classical Hodgkin lymphoma. This specimen was peripheral blood mononuclear cells (PBMCs), taken before the second cycle of nivolumab. This rearrangement joins TRBV30 to TRBJ2-1; TRBD2 matches at 11 bases. In DNA form, the CDR3 reads TGTGCCTGGACTAGCGGGGGGAGCTCCTACAATGAGCAGTTCTTC. It yields the protein CAWTSGGSSYNEQFF.